A selection of T cell receptor beta chains follows, all from one sample in a study of response to subunit inactivated influenza vaccine. TCRdb independently ran MiXCR on the RT-PCR reads; one entry per CDR3 protein. The sample shows approximately 700,000 distinct CDR3 sequences, less than 20% of them seen only once. Here the sequenced sample was PBMCs from blood, taken less than 13 days after vaccination. All receptors derive from a man aged 45-65 years who received an inactivated influenza vaccine. Each CDR3 is given with its conserved first and last residue. D genes are given only for firm matches. Only some rows state a clone size, as once, few, many or a class for expanded clones.

NA	NA	TRBV19	TRBJ1-3	TGTGCCAGTGGAGCGGGCTTAGTCGGAAACACCATATATTTT	CASGAGLVGNTIYF
TRBD1	NA	TRBV7-2	TRBJ1-1	TGTGCCAGTAAACAGGACAGGCGTCAAGCTTTCTTT	CASKQDRRQAFF
NA	few	TRBV6-1	TRBJ2-7	TGTGCCAGCAGTGAAGACCCCTCCTACGAGCAGTACTTC	CASSEDPSYEQYF
NA	few	TRBV5-6	TRBJ1-3	TGTGCCAGCAGCTTGCCCGGACTCATCTCTGGAAACACCATATATTTT	CASSLPGLISGNTIYF
NA	NA	TRBV12-3/TRBV12-4	TRBJ2-1	TGTGCCAGCAGTTGGGCCACGGGGGCAAATGAGCAGTTCTTC	CASSWATGANEQFF
TRBD2	many	TRBV7-2	TRBJ2-7	TGCGCCAGCAGCCAGGGACTAGCGGGGGCCTACGAGCAGTACTTC	CASSQGLAGAYEQYF
TRBD1	few	TRBV5-1	TRBJ2-2	TGCGCCAGCAGCTTGATTGGGACAGTGGACACCGGGGAGCTGTTTTTT	CASSLIGTVDTGELFF
NA	many	TRBV5-1	TRBJ2-1	TGTGCCAGCAGTTTGGACAGCTCCTACAATGAGCAGTTCTTC	CASSLDSSYNEQFF
TRBD2	NA	TRBV2	TRBJ2-1	TGTGCCACCGCTAGCGGGGTTAGGAATGAGCAGTTCTTC	CATASGVRNEQFF
NA	NA	TRBV20-1	TRBJ2-4	TGCAGTGCTCGGGACTTAGGCAAAAACATTCAGTACTTC	CSARDLGKNIQYF
NA	few	TRBV4-3	TRBJ2-5	TGCGCCAGCAGCCAAGCTGTCCGCGGCGAAGAGACCCAGTACTTC	CASSQAVRGEETQYF
NA	few	TRBV4-1	TRBJ1-3	TGCGCCAGCAAGTCGGGCGGTCAGGTGGGAAACACCATATATTTT	CASKSGGQVGNTIYF
TRBD1	many	TRBV12-3/TRBV12-4	TRBJ2-5	TGTGCCAGCACCGAAGGACAGGGGACAAAGACCCAGTACTTC	CASTEGQGTKTQYF
NA	many	TRBV7-2	TRBJ2-3	TGTGCCAGCAGCTTGGCTAGCTTAACAGATACGCAGTATTTT	CASSLASLTDTQYF
TRBD2	few	TRBV12-3/TRBV12-4	TRBJ2-7	TGTGCCAGCAGTTTATCTAGCGGGAGATCCGAGCAGTACTTC	CASSLSSGRSEQYF
TRBD2	NA	TRBV3-1	TRBJ2-2	TGTGCCAGCAGCCAAGATCCGGGGGGAGACACCGGGGAGCTGTTTTTT	CASSQDPGGDTGELFF
NA	NA	TRBV18	TRBJ1-1	TGTGCCAGCTCACCACCGCTCTTGGGGTTGAACACTGAAGCTTTCTTT	CASSPPLLGLNTEAFF